This is a list of T cell receptor beta chains from one sample in a study of CD8 T cells in Susac syndrome. MiXCR, run by TCRdb on the immunoSEQ multiplex PCR reads, gives a single entry per CDR3 protein. The sample records 73,000 or so distinct CDR3 sequences, about 95% being singletons. What was sequenced was CD8+ T cells from PBMCs. These TCRs come from a human donor with multiple sclerosis. Each CDR3 is given without its conserved first and last residue.

v_gene	j_gene	len	CDR3aa
TRBV7-9	TRBJ2-2	15	ASTLPGGRENTGELF
TRBV27	TRBJ1-5	10	ASRQGGQPQH
TRBV5-6	TRBJ2-7	10	ASSSTVGEQY
TRBV6-5	TRBJ2-7	12	ASSYSWGVDEQY
TRBV11-2	TRBJ2-5	12	ASSLQGGQETQY
TRBV25-1	TRBJ1-1	11	ASSRAENTEAF
TRBV7-9	TRBJ2-1	13	ASIRTSGVDNEQF
TRBV5-1	TRBJ2-5	12	ASSLEGAPETQY
TRBV27	TRBJ1-2	12	ASRPGGVLYGYT
TRBV7-9	TRBJ2-5	11	ASRIAGGETQY
TRBV4-3	TRBJ1-5	13	ASSQDGNSNQPQH
TRBV6-2/TRBV6-3	TRBJ2-3	14	ASSYSKADRADTQY
TRBV6-1	TRBJ2-7	10	ASSEQGYEQY
TRBV7-9	TRBJ2-1	12	ASSLKREADEQF
TRBV29-1	TRBJ2-7	11	SVEKGGSREQY
TRBV10-3	TRBJ1-2	12	AIGSPWTDYGYT
TRBV7-9	TRBJ2-7	13	ASSIGQGGEYEQY
TRBV6-5	TRBJ2-1	12	ASTQRSGGDEQF
TRBV25-1	TRBJ1-1	13	ASSEWEGGGTEAF
TRBV5-1	TRBJ2-7	13	ASSLTGTGTYEQY
TRBV6-5	TRBJ2-2	12	ASSIRLAVGELF
TRBV6-2/TRBV6-3	TRBJ2-7	13	ASSYASGNSYEQY
TRBV29-1	TRBJ1-4	10	SVVGSGEGLF
TRBV2	TRBJ2-7	13	ASRILAGLLYEQY
TRBV29-1	TRBJ1-1	9	SVRDRDEAF
TRBV24-1	TRBJ2-5	14	ATSDFDPSGIETQY
TRBV7-9	TRBJ2-7	13	ASSSTDGSYYEQY
TRBV29-1	TRBJ2-1	12	SVEQGTSRPEQF
TRBV19	TRBJ2-7	13	ASSVGLAGVNEQY
TRBV4-3	TRBJ2-5	14	ASSLGQGTLEETQY
TRBV27	TRBJ2-7	10	ASSLLGYEQY
TRBV12-5	TRBJ1-1	9	ASGSSTEAF
TRBV13	TRBJ1-3	11	ASSRMTGNTIY
TRBV12-3/TRBV12-4	TRBJ2-2	13	ASSSGTGATGELF
TRBV5-8	TRBJ2-7	14	ASSLIGGLRHYEQY
TRBV19	TRBJ1-5	13	ASSIDQRPGNPQH
TRBV20-1	TRBJ1-1	11	SAGDRRNTEAF
TRBV7-8	TRBJ2-7	11	ASSFGRAYEQY
TRBV12-3/TRBV12-4	TRBJ1-2	11	ASRAGTGFRNT
TRBV14	TRBJ1-1	12	ASSQDSDLTEAF
TRBV4-2	TRBJ1-1	13	ASSRREPMNTEAF
TRBV11-2	TRBJ1-1	13	ASSLRRLGNTEAF